This T cell receptor beta chain was identified in a study of blood T cell repertoires in COVID-19. About the study: Whether acute or convalescent, the COVID-19 samples came from the United States, Italy and Spain.

This clone was picked up a small number of times. Self-reported history from a screening survey and questionnaire set each donor's cohort. What the recovered Cohort 3 donors had was two negative PCRs, clearance, or symptom resolution. Original data processing: Amplification of reference gene primers was used by the study to estimate nucleated cell counts. Using immunoSEQ multiplex PCR, the repertoire was profiled, and TCRdb retains in-frame clones only, with some absent. That table gives V, J and clone size, and the DNA gave D and trimming. The sample has about 300,000 clones, around 90% seen once; the top ten hold 1.7%. Losses at the gene ends were 4 bases for V and 6 bases for J; bases not matched to a gene: 3. The CDR3 has 12 residues. Germline-derived CDR1 and CDR2 are SGHDT and YYEEEE.

The sample consisted of PBMCs or T cells enriched from blood (not recorded which). The rearrangement links TRBV5-6 to TRBJ1-1, with 7 bases matching TRBD1. The sequence was collected from a woman aged 40 to 55 who had recovered from COVID-19. The DNA for the CDR3 is TGTGCCAGCAGCCGACAGGGCCCTGAAGCTTTCTTT. Amino acid sequence: CASSRQGPEAFF.